What follows is one TCR beta chain and its context. The antigen is not known. The same CDR3 is also encoded by other DNA sequences in this sample. The CDR3 consists of 12 residues. Germline-derived CDR1 and CDR2 are LGHDT and YNNKEL (reference sequence). V lost 2 bases, J lost 3 bases, and 5 bases lay in between. This specimen belongs to a study of T cell responses to AZD1222 COVID-19 vaccine. Findings and limits, study-wide: Sampling that yielded the repertoires occurred only after the peak T cell response.

Produced via immunoSEQ multiplex PCR; TCRdb's table is partial and in-frame only. The repertoire holds tens of thousands of clones, with about 91% as singletons. J is TRBJ2-7 and V is TRBV3-1 (or the pseudogene TRBV3-2), with D unresolved. This clonotype was obtained from an adult who received the AZD1222 COVID-19 vaccine. The input for sequencing was peripheral blood, taken 28 days after the second AZD1222 dose. The DNA for the CDR3 is TGTGCCAGCAGCCAACTGGACTACGAGCAGTACTTC. Its translation is CASSQLDYEQYF.